The clone carrying this TCR beta chain was observed a single time. Its antigen is undetermined. TCR beta VDJ combinations and CDR3 sequences were profiled from genomic DNA. Via MiXCR, TCRdb re-called the reads, giving one row per CDR3 protein. The sample has 150,000 or so distinct CDR3 sequences, roughly half seen once. This CDR3 is 11 amino acids long. CDR1 and CDR2 from the germline V gene are LNHDA and SQIVND (reference sequence). Trimming left V 6 bases short and J 10 bases short, with 12 bases between. These data are taken from a study of CD8+CD57+ T cells in acquired aplastic anemia. Across the study: Sorted CD4+ and CD8+ cells gave a mean 3.2 ug DNA, range about 0.17 to 27.4 ug.

Study-wide results and limits: Patients had twenty-nine CD8+ CDR3 sequences in common with controls (the shared set).

Patients sequenced had flow cytometry evidence of CD8+CD57+ cell expansion. The patients all had a severe acquired aplastic anemia diagnosis. The blood sampling took place in patients who had so far received no therapy. The chain has TRBV19 and TRBJ1-1; D perhaps matches TRBD1 (5 bases). The sequencing sample was made of sorted CD4+, CD8+, or CD8+CD57+ T cells (not recorded which) from PBMCs. The receptor was derived from a human donor with aplastic anemia. The CDR3 DNA reads as TGTGCCAGTAGCCAGGGAAGTGGAGCTTTCTTT. Its translation: CASSQGSGAFF.